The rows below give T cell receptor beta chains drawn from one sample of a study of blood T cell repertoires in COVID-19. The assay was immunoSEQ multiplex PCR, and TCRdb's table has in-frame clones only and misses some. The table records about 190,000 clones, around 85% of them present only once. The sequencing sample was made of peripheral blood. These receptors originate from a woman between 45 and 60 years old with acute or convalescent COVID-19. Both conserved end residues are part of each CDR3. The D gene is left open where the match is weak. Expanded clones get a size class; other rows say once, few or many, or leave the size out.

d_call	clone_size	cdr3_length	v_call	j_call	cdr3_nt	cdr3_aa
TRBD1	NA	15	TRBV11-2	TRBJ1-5	TGTGCCAGCAGCTCAGGGGGCAGGAGCAATCAGCCCCAGCATTTT	CASSSGGRSNQPQHF
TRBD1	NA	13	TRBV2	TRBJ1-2	TGTGCCAGCAGAGACAGGACAGGGAATGGCTACACCTTC	CASRDRTGNGYTF
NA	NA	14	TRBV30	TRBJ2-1	TGTGCCTGGACCGTGGCAGGGAAACTTGATGAGCAGTTCTTC	CAWTVAGKLDEQFF
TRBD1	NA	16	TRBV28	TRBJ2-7	TGTGCCAGCAGTTCGAACCAGGGGGCTGGGGTGAACGAGCAGTACTTC	CASSSNQGAGVNEQYF
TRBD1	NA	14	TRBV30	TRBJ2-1	TGTGCCTGGAGAATTAAGGACAGGGGGCATGAGCAGTTCTTC	CAWRIKDRGHEQFF
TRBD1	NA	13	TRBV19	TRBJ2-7	TGTGCCACCGGGGACAGGTTCGCCTACGAGCAGTACTTC	CATGDRFAYEQYF
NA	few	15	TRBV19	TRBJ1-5	TGTGCCAGTAGTATCGCCCAGCCGGGAAATCAGCCCCAGCATTTT	CASSIAQPGNQPQHF
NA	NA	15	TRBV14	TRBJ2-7	TGTGCCAGCAGCCAGGCAGGGCAGGGTATCCCCGAGCAGTACTTC	CASSQAGQGIPEQYF
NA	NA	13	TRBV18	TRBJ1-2	TGTGCCAGCTCACCACCAGGGGACTATGGCTACACCTTC	CASSPPGDYGYTF
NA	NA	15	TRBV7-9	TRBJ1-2	TGTGCCAGCAGCTACTCAACAGGGATCGGAAATGGCTACACCTTC	CASSYSTGIGNGYTF
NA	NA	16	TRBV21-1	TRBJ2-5	TGTGCCAGCAGCGCATCTCGAGGGCGTAACCAAGAGACCCAGTACTTC	CASSASRGRNQETQYF
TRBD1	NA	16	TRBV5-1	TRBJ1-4	TGCGCCAGCAGCTCACAAATACAGGGGGCAGGGGAAAAACTGTTTTTT	CASSSQIQGAGEKLFF
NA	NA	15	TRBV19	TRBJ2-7	TGTGCCAGTAGTACGAACTTCAGGGGTTCCTACGAGCAGTACTTC	CASSTNFRGSYEQYF
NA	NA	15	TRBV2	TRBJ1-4	TGTGCCAGCAGTGAAGGGACACCTACTAATGAAAAACTGTTTTTT	CASSEGTPTNEKLFF
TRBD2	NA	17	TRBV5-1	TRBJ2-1	TGCGCCAGCAGCCACCGAGGTAGCGGGATGTCCTACAATGAGCAGTTCTTC	CASSHRGSGMSYNEQFF
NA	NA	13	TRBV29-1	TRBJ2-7	TGCAGCGTTGATAGGGGAGGCTCCTACGAGCAGTACTTC	CSVDRGGSYEQYF
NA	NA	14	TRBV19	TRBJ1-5	TGTGCCAGTAGTATATGGGCAGGGCGTCAGCCCCAGCATTTT	CASSIWAGRQPQHF
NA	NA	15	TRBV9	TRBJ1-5	TGTGCCAGCAGCGCCCAGGGCACGAGCAATCAGCCCCAGCATTTT	CASSAQGTSNQPQHF
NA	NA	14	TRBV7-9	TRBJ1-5	TGTGCCAGCAGCATACAGGGTCAGGAACAGCCCCAGCATTTT	CASSIQGQEQPQHF
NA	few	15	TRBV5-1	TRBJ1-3	TGCGCCAGCAGCCCGGACAGTTCCTCTGGAAACACCATATATTTT	CASSPDSSSGNTIYF
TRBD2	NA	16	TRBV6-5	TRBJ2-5	TGTGCCAGCAGTTACTCTGGGGGAGCGGGGCAAGAGACCCAGTACTTC	CASSYSGGAGQETQYF
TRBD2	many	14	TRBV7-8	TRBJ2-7	TGTGCCAGCAGCTTCTCTAGCGGCTACTACGAGCAGTACTTC	CASSFSSGYYEQYF
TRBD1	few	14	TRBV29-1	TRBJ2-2	TGCAGCGGTGTCACAGGGGGCAACACCGGGGAGCTGTTTTTT	CSGVTGGNTGELFF
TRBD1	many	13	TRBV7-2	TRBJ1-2	TGTGCCAGCAGCTTATCAATAACAGGGGAAATTCTCTTC	CASSLSITGEILF
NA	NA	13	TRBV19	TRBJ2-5	TGTGCCAGTAGTAAGACACGACAAGAGACCCAGTACTTC	CASSKTRQETQYF
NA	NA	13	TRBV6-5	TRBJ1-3	TGTGCCAGCAGTTTGGGGCCTGGAAACACCATATATTTT	CASSLGPGNTIYF
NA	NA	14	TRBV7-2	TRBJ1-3	TGTGCCAGCAGCCACAGGGAAGGTGGAAACACCATATATTTT	CASSHREGGNTIYF
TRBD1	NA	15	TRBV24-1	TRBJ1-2	TGTGCCACCAGTGATTTCGGACAGGGGGCTTGGGGCTACACCTTC	CATSDFGQGAWGYTF
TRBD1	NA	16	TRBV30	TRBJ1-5	TGTGCCTGGAGTGTAGGCCCCACAGGGGGCGTTCAGCCCCAGCATTTT	CAWSVGPTGGVQPQHF
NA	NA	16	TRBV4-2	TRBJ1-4	TGTGCCAGCAGCCAAGAGTCGGGGGGCCTCAATGAAAAACTGTTTTTT	CASSQESGGLNEKLFF
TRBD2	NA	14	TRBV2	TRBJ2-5	TGTGCCAGCAGGACTAGCGGAGCTCAAGAGACCCAGTACTTC	CASRTSGAQETQYF
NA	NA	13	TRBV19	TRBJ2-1	TGTGCCAGTAGTATACAGTCCTACAATGAGCAGTTCTTC	CASSIQSYNEQFF
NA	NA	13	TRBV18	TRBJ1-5	TGTGCCAGCTCACCTGGCCATCTCCAGCCCCAGCATTTT	CASSPGHLQPQHF
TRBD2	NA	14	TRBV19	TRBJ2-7	TGTGCCAGTAGTTGGACTAGCGGGGGCTACGAGCAGTACTTC	CASSWTSGGYEQYF
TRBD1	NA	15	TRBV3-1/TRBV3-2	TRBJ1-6	TGTGCCAGCAGCCATCTACCGGACAGGGTTTCACCCCTCCACTTT	CASSHLPDRVSPLHF
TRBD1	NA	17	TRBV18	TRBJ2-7	TGTGCCAGCTCACCGCTACTCCGGGACAGTAGCTCCTACGAGCAGTACTTC	CASSPLLRDSSSYEQYF
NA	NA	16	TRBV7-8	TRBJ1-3	TGTGCCAGCAGCATAACTCGCGTGGGGCCTGGAAACACCATATATTTT	CASSITRVGPGNTIYF
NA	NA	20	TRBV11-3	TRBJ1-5	TGTGCCAGCAGCCGGGAGTGGGGCAGGGATAAATTCGGGAGCAATCAGCCCCAGCATTTT	CASSREWGRDKFGSNQPQHF
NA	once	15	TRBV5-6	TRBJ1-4	TGTGCCAGCAGCGGTGAACAGGGTGGCGATGAAAAACTGTTTTTT	CASSGEQGGDEKLFF
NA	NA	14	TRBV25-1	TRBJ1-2	TGTGCCAGCAGTGGTGGTCCCACCTTCGGGGGCTACACCTTC	CASSGGPTFGGYTF
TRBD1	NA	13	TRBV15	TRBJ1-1	TGTGCCACCAGCAGAGTTAGGGGGCGTGAAGCTTTCTTT	CATSRVRGREAFF
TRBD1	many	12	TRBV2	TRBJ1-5	TGTGCCAGTCAGGGGGACAGGAGGCCCCAGCATTTT	CASQGDRRPQHF
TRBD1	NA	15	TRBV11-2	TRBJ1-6	TGTGCCAGCAGCCAGACAGGGGACTATAATTCACCCCTCCACTTT	CASSQTGDYNSPLHF
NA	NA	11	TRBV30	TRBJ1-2	TGTGCCTGGGGGAGGGAGGGTGGCTACACCTTC	CAWGREGGYTF
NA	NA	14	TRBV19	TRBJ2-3	TGTGCCAGTAGTATAATGGGGGGAACAGATACGCAGTATTTT	CASSIMGGTDTQYF
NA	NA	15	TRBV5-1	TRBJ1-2	TGCGCCAGCAGCTTGGGGGCCCAGCGGCATTTCGGCTACACCTTC	CASSLGAQRHFGYTF
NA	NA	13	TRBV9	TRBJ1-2	TGTGCCAGCAGAGCTCAAAGGGGTGGTGGCTACACCTTC	CASRAQRGGGYTF
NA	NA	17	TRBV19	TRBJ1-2	TGTGCCAGTAGTATTGATTCTCAAACAGGGCGATTCTATGGCTACACCTTC	CASSIDSQTGRFYGYTF
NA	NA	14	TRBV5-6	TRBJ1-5	TGTGCCAGCAGCTTTCAGGGAGGTCGGCAGCCCCAGCATTTT	CASSFQGGRQPQHF